The clone carrying this T cell receptor (beta chain) was observed a few times. As yet, its antigen is unknown. Trimming pared 3 bases from V and 5 bases from J, leaving 5 bases between. The CDR3 contains 12 residues. This entry is derived from a study of post-analysis software for immune sequencing data. Overall study context: The disease courses covered relapsing-remitting, secondary progressive and progressive-relapsing multiple sclerosis.

Regarding the study as a whole: Strong co-clustering by F measure was evident for samples that had been prepared in the same batch. Diversity measured as normalized Chao1 was significantly lower in multiple sclerosis patients than in controls. Relative to controls, patients had five TRBV segments at higher frequency, with TRBV5-6, TRBV5-1 and TRBV20-1 among these.

Prepared TCR beta cDNA libraries contained unique molecular identifiers. T cells numbering about 0.85 to 11 million yielded cDNA molecules that totaled approximately 500,000. Each CDR3 protein is one row after TCRdb ran MiXCR on the PCR reads. Seen here are roughly 800,000 distinct CDR3 sequences, approximately 44% observed once, and the top ten hold 4% to 5%. The sequenced sample was blood. This clonotype was sampled from a girl between 10 and 17 years old with multiple sclerosis. The chain couples TRBV12-3 or TRBV12-4 to TRBJ1-5; D uncertain. Here the CDR3 reads CASSFPDQPQHF. The DNA of the CDR3 is TGTGCCAGCAGTTTCCCAGATCAGCCCCAGCATTTT.